The source of this T cell receptor beta chain is a study of T-cell reconstitution after alpha-beta-depleted transplantation in children listed by TCRdb under 2016. A note on the overall study: The study quantitatively tracked T-cell immune reconstitution after TCRalphabeta/CD19-depleted allogeneic hematopoietic cell transplantation in children using TCR repertoire profiling.

Libraries came from PCR. The sequencer was an Illumina HiSeq 2500. To normalize quantification of the TCRbeta repertoire, the TCR libraries were built with molecular barcoding that relied on unique molecular identifiers. Using fastp trimming at Q25 and MiXCR clonotype assembly, TCRdb reanalyzed the public sequencing data and kept in-frame beta chains. All rows with the same CDR3 protein become a single entry with the most common DNA and genes. The sample table lists roughly 610,000 distinct CDR3 sequences, roughly a tenth of them with a count of one. 4% of the sample rests with the top ten. This clonotype showed up many times. It has no known antigen specificity. Within one base of it there is no much larger clone, and no base qualities were kept. The CDR3 goes from the cysteine to the phenylalanine over 13 residues. Here the CDR3 DNA is all that survives: 39 bases in frame from base 1. The germline V end is reduced by 10 bases and the J end by 9 bases; junction bases left unmatched: 8.

The clonotype was recovered from a human donor who donated a stem cell graft to a child with acute myeloid leukemia. The V and J segments used are TRBV12-3 or TRBV12-4 and TRBJ2-1; 11 bases in the junction line up with TRBD1. The material sequenced was PBMCs from the stem cell graft donor, taken from the stem cell graft. The encoded CDR3 is CANTGTGGGEQFF. DNA sequence: TGTGCCAATACCGGGACAGGGGGAGGTGAGCAGTTCTTC.